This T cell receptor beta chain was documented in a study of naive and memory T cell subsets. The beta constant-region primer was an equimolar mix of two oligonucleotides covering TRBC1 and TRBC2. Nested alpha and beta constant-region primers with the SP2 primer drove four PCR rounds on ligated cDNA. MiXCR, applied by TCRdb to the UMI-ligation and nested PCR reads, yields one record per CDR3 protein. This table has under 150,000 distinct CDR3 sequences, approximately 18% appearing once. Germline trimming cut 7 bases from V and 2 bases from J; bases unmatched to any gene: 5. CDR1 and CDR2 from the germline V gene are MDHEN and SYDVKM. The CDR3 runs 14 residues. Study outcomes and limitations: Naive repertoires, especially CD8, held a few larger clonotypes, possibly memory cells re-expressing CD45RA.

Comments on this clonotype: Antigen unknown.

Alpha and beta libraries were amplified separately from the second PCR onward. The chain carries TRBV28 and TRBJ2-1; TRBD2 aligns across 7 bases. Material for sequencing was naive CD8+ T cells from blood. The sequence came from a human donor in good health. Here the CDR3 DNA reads TGTGCCAGCACCCTCGGGGGGACCTACAATGAGCAGTTCTTC. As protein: CASTLGGTYNEQFF.